A few counts support the clone carrying this TCR beta chain. Its antigen remains unidentified. These data come from a study of graft-versus-host responses after intestinal transplantation. At the level of the study: Transplants were multivisceral, liver-intestinal, or isolated intestinal.

The CDR3 is 15 amino acids. Germline CDR1 reads MNHEY; CDR2 reads SVGAGI. Trimming cost V 2 bases and J 5 bases; bases outside gene matches: 5. Libraries were prepared by immunoSEQ multiplex PCR; TCRdb keeps only in-frame clonotypes and omits some of them. The table records around 100,000 clones, 90% to 95% of them present only once. The gene calls are TRBV6-5 and TRBJ1-4, with 7 nucleotides matching TRBD1. This receptor was taken from a human donor who was the organ donor for an intestinal transplant. The sequences come from unstimulated CD4+ T cells sorted from spleen or lymph node cells, collected before transplant. The CDR3 DNA reads TGTGCCAGCAGTTACGCCTGGGACAGCAATGAAAAACTGTTTTTT. Translating gives CASSYAWDSNEKLFF.